This T cell receptor (beta chain) came from a study of T-cell reconstitution after alpha-beta-depleted transplantation in children. Many counts were recorded for this clonotype. Its target is unknown. CDR3 size: 17 residues. Germline V gene data show CDR1 as MNHEY and CDR2 as SMNVEV (reference sequence). Trimming took 6 bases from V and 1 from J; bases not matched to a gene: 11. The library targeted TCRbeta and was prepared with unique molecular identifiers. TCRdb redid the calling of the PCR reads with MiXCR, one entry per CDR3 protein. Of hundreds of thousands of distinct CDR3 sequences listed, approximately 13% are singletons. Study observations and caveats: Approximately two months post-transplant, alpha-beta T cells reportedly originated from several hundred expanded graft clones. Some patients' high day-60 TCRbeta diversity was traced to surviving recipient T cells and thymic progenitors. T-cell counts and diversity at one year post-transplant came mainly from newly produced T cells.

The V gene is TRBV27, the J gene TRBJ2-3, with 9 bases aligning to TRBD2. This clonotype was obtained from a male patient between 5 and 17 years old who had a stem cell transplant for acute myeloid leukemia, so the T cells may come from the graft donor. The source was PBMCs, mostly from graft donor cells, collected 360 days after TCRalphabeta/CD19-depleted stem cell transplant. CDR3 loop: CASSPMPGLAGTDTQYF. As DNA, the CDR3 is TGTGCCAGCAGCCCCATGCCGGGACTAGCTGGCACAGATACGCAGTATTTT.